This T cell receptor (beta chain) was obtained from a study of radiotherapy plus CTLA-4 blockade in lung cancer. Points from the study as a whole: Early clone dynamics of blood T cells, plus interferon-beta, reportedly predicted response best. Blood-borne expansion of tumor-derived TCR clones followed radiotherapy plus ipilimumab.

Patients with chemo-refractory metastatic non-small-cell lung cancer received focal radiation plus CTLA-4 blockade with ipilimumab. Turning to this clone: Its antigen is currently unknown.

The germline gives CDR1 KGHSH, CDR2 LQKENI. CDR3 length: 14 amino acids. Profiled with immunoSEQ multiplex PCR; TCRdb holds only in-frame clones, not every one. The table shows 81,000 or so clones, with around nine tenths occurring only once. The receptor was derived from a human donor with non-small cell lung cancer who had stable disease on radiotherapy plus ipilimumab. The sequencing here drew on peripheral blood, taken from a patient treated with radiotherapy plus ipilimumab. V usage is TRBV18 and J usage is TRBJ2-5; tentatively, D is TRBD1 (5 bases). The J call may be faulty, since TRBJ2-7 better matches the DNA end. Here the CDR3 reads CASSPTTVAYEQYF. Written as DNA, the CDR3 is TGTGCCAGCTCACCGACGACAGTTGCCTACGAGCAGTACTTC.